This TCR beta chain came from a study of metastatic and nonmetastatic thyroid tumors. Study in general: Malignant thyroid and benign thyroid patients provided blood and tumor or nodule tissue whose repertoires were compared.

Patients were all untreated before their thyroid surgery. In this sample, this clone turned up many times. What it recognizes is unknown. The CDR3 is 13 residues long. Germline CDR1 PRHDT, CDR2 FYEKMQ (reference sequence). V dropped 5 bases and J dropped 8 bases, with 13 bases sitting between them. In the authors' workflow: Using the CDR3 differences seen across clinicopathological groups, the authors built a distant-metastasis classifier for papillary thyroid cancer, which was meant to discriminate distant-metastatic patients. TCRdb recomputed clones from the PCR reads via MiXCR. TCRdb, not the original authors, processed these V and J calls. The table lists tens of thousands of clones, 29% of them singletons. General study findings and limits: Reported TCR beta diversity, measured in blood and tumor, was significantly higher for malignant thyroid tumors than for benign nodules.

The sample taken for sequencing was blood. This sequence joins TRBV13 and TRBJ2-1, with D maybe TRBD1 (6 bases). The source of this sequence is a female donor with papillary thyroid cancer or a benign thyroid nodule (not recorded which). Some clones in this sample may be carry-over from other donors' samples. Here the CDR3 DNA reads TGTGCCAGCAGCCTACAGGGTAAGGATGAGCAGTTCTTC. It codes for CASSLQGKDEQFF. Filled out from reference TRBV13 and TRBJ2-1, the complete variable domain reads AAGVIQSPRHLIKEKRETATLKCYPIPRHDTVYWYQQGPGQDPQFLISFYEKMQSDKGSIPDRFSAQQFSDYHSELNMSSLELGDSALYFCASSLQGKDEQFFGPGTRLTVL.